This T cell receptor beta chain derives from a study of human T cells and chemical hapten exposure. Findings and caveats of the study: Because they had alopecia, donors may respond immunologically unlike healthy people. DPC sensitization produced no change in TCRs with frequency above 1 in 1000.

TCRdb analysed the RACE reads with MiXCR anew, one entry per CDR3 protein. The data contain a few hundred thousand distinct CDR3 sequences, over 6% of them singletons. The CDR3 has 16 residues. The V gene's germline CDR1 is SGHTA and CDR2 FQGNSA. J was trimmed by 6 bases and V by 5 bases; bases with no gene match: 7. Described time point: patch test 2, 6 weeks after DPC sensitization. Regarding treatment: therapeutic diphenylcyclopropenone sensitization with weekly scalp DPC. Blood sampling occurred before each patch-test application. Details on this clonotype: The antigen is unknown.

The chain recombines TRBV7-2 with TRBJ2-3; 14 nucleotides match TRBD2. The sample in question was whole blood, obtained in connection with sensitization to the hapten diphenylcyclopropenone (DPC). This receptor was identified in a woman aged 18-29 years with alopecia areata. Some clones in this sample may be carry-over from other donors' samples. CDR3 coding DNA: TGTGCCAGCAGCGTGGGGACTAGCGGGGGAGTGGATACGCAGTATTTT. This codes for CASSVGTSGGVDTQYF. The complete variable domain, with remaining parts taken from reference TRBV7-2 and TRBJ2-3, reads GAGVSQSPSNKVTEKGKDVELRCDPISGHTALYWYRQSLGQGLEFLIYFQGNSAPDKSGLPSDRFSAERTGGSVSTLTIQRTQQEDSAVYLCASSVGTSGGVDTQYFGPGTRLTVL.